This T cell receptor (beta chain) was observed in a study of graft-versus-host responses after intestinal transplantation. Worth noting for this clone: Antigen unknown.

Study conclusions and caveats: After transplant, early declines in HvG clones were associated with peak levels of circulating GvH clones. Allograft clonal ratios (graft-versus-host to host-versus-graft) were high in patients who had graft-donor T cell macrochimerism. Some GvH clones appeared in ileal mucosa or blood before recipient bone marrow.

Assay: immunoSEQ multiplex PCR; the TCRdb copy retains only in-frame clones and omits some. The sample holds about 120,000 clones, 85% to 95% seen once. Germline CDR1 and CDR2: SGHRS and YFSETQ. The CDR3 runs to 14 residues. This sequence was found in a human donor who received an intestinal transplant. The chain carries TRBV5-1 and TRBJ2-5; 7 positions match TRBD1. The J call may be incorrect, as the DNA end agrees better with TRBJ2-7. This sample comprised unstimulated CD4+ T cells sorted from spleen or lymph node cells, obtained before intestinal transplant. The CDR3 region is CASSKTGVDYEQYF. The CDR3 bases are TGCGCCAGCAGCAAAACAGGGGTGGATTACGAGCAGTACTTC.